Presented here are 16 T cell receptor beta chains from one specimen sequenced in a study of cytomegalovirus exposure and HLA in healthy donors. Some clones are missing from TCRdb's copy, which holds only in-frame ones; the method was immunoSEQ multiplex PCR. Seen here are roughly 140,000 clones, less than 90% observed once, and the top ten hold about 3%. Sequencing was performed on PBMCs. The origin of the receptors is a woman aged 18-29 years in good health and CMV-seropositive.

The gene calls are TRBV5-1 and TRBJ2-2; D is unresolved. From germline, CDR1 is SGHRS and CDR2 YFSETQ. V gave up 0 bases and J gave up 4 bases, with 10 bases separating them. The CDR3 totals 15 residues. The CDR3 DNA reads TGCGCCAGCAGCTTGGCCCGGAGTGGCACCGGGGAGCTGTTTTTT. The encoded protein is CASSLARSGTGELFF.

CDR3 nucleotide sequence: TGTGCCAGCAGCCCCCAGGCGGGGGAGACCCAGTACTTC. Protein: CASSPQAGETQYF. The chain has TRBV7-3 and TRBJ2-5; possible D gene TRBD2, 6 bases. V was clipped by 5 bases and J by 5 bases, with 12 bases between them. Germline CDR1 is SGHTA and CDR2 is FQGTGA. The CDR3 sequence is 13 residues long.

On this clone: The conserved final phenylalanine or tryptophan is absent from the CDR3, which likely points to a read error. It is unclear where the CDR3 begins or ends on the DNA, so no DNA is shown, and the CDR3 is as TCRdb lists it. The V call is TRBV7-9, the J call TRBJ2-7; TRBD1 reflects the table's D call only, with no check against the DNA. Germline CDR1 is SEHNR and CDR2 is FQNEAQ (reference sequence). The CDR3 is 12 residues long, ends included. CDR3 sequence reads: CASSAPGQAFFL.

This chain joins TRBV29-1 and TRBJ2-5, with 12 nucleotides matching TRBD2. The germline gives CDR1 SQVTM, CDR2 ANQGSEA. The length of the CDR3 is 14 residues. The ends lost 4 bases at V and 5 bases at J; junction bases unmatched: 5. The CDR3 sequence: CSVGLAGVRETQYF. The CDR3 DNA reads as TGCAGCGTTGGACTAGCGGGAGTAAGGGAGACCCAGTACTTC.

The chain recombines TRBV5-5 with TRBJ1-1, with 8 bases aligning to TRBD1. The V gene's germline CDR1 is SGHKS and CDR2 YYEKEE (reference sequence). V dropped 2 bases and J dropped 7; count of bases not matched to a gene: 1. The CDR3 extends over 12 amino acids. The CDR3 loop is CASSFGTGEAFF. The CDR3 DNA sequence: TGTGCCAGCAGCTTTGGGACAGGTGAAGCTTTCTTT.

This chain connects TRBV30 to TRBJ2-1; 10 bases map to TRBD2. V lost 5 bases and J lost 9; bases outside the gene matches: 13. The germline V gene encodes CDR1 GTSNPN and CDR2 SVGIG (reference sequence). The CDR3 is 15 amino acids. DNA of the CDR3: TGTGCCTGGGGAACCGGGACTAGCGCGGGGGGTGAGCAGTTCTTC. As protein: CAWGTGTSAGGEQFF.

The rearrangement uses TRBV28 and TRBJ2-3; the match to TRBD2 covers 7 bases. Germline V gene lookup returns CDR1 MDHEN and CDR2 SYDVKM. CDR3 length: 17 amino acids. Germline trimming cut 5 bases from V and 3 bases from J; bases unmatched to any gene: 14. CDR3 coding DNA: TGTGCCAGCAGTGCCTCGCGGGAGTTTTGGGGTACAGATACGCAGTATTTT. Translating gives CASSASREFWGTDTQYF.

This chain links TRBV6-5 with TRBJ2-7; possible D gene TRBD2, 6 bases. This CDR3 has 15 amino acids. V was shortened by 6 bases and J by 2 bases, with 17 bases between the two germline ends. The V gene's germline CDR1 is MNHEY and CDR2 SVGAGI. CDR3 in amino acids: CASSELRGSTYEQYF. CDR3 in DNA: TGTGCCAGCAGCGAGCTACGGGGGTCCACCTACGAGCAGTACTTC.

The V call is TRBV7-2, the J call TRBJ2-7; 9 positions agree with TRBD2. Germline CDR1 and CDR2: SGHTA and FQGNSA. This CDR3 comprises 14 residues. With 4 bases clipped from V and 4 bases from J, the junction kept 5 bases outside the gene matches. The CDR3 spells CASSSPGLAYEQYF. The CDR3 DNA reads as TGTGCCAGCAGCTCCCCGGGACTAGCTTACGAGCAGTACTTC. The full variable domain, rest sourced from reference TRBV7-2 and TRBJ2-7, is GAGVSQSPSNKVTEKGKDVELRCDPISGHTALYWYRQSLGQGLEFLIYFQGNSAPDKSGLPSDRFSAERTGGSVSTLTIQRTQQEDSAVYLCASSSPGLAYEQYFGPGTRLTVT.

The chain uses TRBV7-9 and TRBJ1-2, with 8 bases identical to TRBD1. The germline V gene encodes CDR1 SEHNR and CDR2 FQNEAQ (reference sequence). The length of the CDR3 is 13 residues. V lost 5 bases and J lost 6; bases outside the gene matches: 5. For the CDR3, the DNA is TGTGCCAGCAGCCGTGGACAGGGAAATGGCTACACCTTC. Translated: CASSRGQGNGYTF.

The J gene is TRBJ1-4, the V gene TRBV7-2; D is unclear. The V end was cut by 2 bases, the J end by 8 bases, with 3 bases between. The CDR3 length is 11 residues. The V gene's germline CDR1 is SGHTA and CDR2 FQGNSA. The CDR3 region is CASSLREKLFF. CDR3 sequence (DNA): TGTGCCAGCAGCTTACGGGAAAAACTGTTTTTT. Filled out from reference TRBV7-2 and TRBJ1-4, the complete variable domain reads GAGVSQSPSNKVTEKGKDVELRCDPISGHTALYWYRQSLGQGLEFLIYFQGNSAPDKSGLPSDRFSAERTGGSVSTLTIQRTQQEDSAVYLCASSLREKLFFGSGTQLSVL.

This chain uses TRBV19 with TRBJ1-1; 8 nucleotides line up with TRBD1. V dropped 8 bases and J dropped 3; count of bases not matched to a gene: 8. Germline-derived CDR1 and CDR2 are LNHDA and SQIVND (reference sequence). CDR3 length: 14 residues. DNA for the CDR3: TGTGCCAGTTCGACAGGGGTTCGGGACACTGAAGCTTTCTTT. Protein product: CASSTGVRDTEAFF.

This clone was found a few times. The junction and the germline gene differ at one end; a read error may be behind it. This sequence joins TRBV7-7 and TRBJ2-1; the match to TRBD1 covers 8 bases. Germline V gene data show CDR1 as SSHAT and CDR2 as FNYEAQ (reference sequence). The CDR3 runs to 13 residues. This CDR3 reads CASSAGQDNEQFF. The CDR3 region has the DNA TGTGCTAGCAGCGCGGGACAGGACAATGAGCAGTTCTTC.

A few counts support this clone. The J gene is TRBJ1-3, the V gene TRBV5-1, with a tentative D call TRBD1 (6 bases). Germline V gene sequence: CDR1 SGHRS, CDR2 YFSETQ. V was pared by 0 bases and J by 4 bases, with 14 bases between. This CDR3 is 16 amino acids long. The CDR3 here is CASSLGQGHLGNTIYF. The CDR3 region has the DNA TGCGCCAGCAGCTTGGGGCAGGGGCATTTGGGAAACACCATATATTTT. The whole variable domain, remainder taken from reference TRBV5-1 and TRBJ1-3, is KAGVTQTPRYLIKTRGQQVTLSCSPISGHRSVSWYQQTPGQGLQFLFEYFSETQRNKGNFPGRFSGRQFSNSRSEMNVSTLELGDSALYLCASSLGQGHLGNTIYFGEGSWLTVV.

In this sample, this clone turned up once. The gene calls are TRBV15 and TRBJ2-7, with 10 bases that match TRBD1. The V gene's germline CDR1 is LNHNV and CDR2 YYDKDF (reference sequence). This CDR3 is built from 14 residues. The V gene end was trimmed by 4 bases and the J gene end by 5 bases; junction bases not matched to a gene: 5. As DNA, the CDR3 is TGTGCCACCAGCAACCGGGACAGGGGAGACGAGCAGTACTTC. Its translation is CATSNRDRGDEQYF.

This chain uses TRBV9 with TRBJ1-2, with 9 bases fitting TRBD1. The germline V gene has CDR1 SGDLS and CDR2 YYNGEE. J was trimmed by 4 bases and V by 0 bases; bases with no gene match: 4. The CDR3 length is 15 residues. The CDR3 bases are TGTGCCAGCAGCGTAGCCCGGGACAGGGTCTATGGCTACACCTTC. This sequence encodes CASSVARDRVYGYTF.